This T cell receptor beta chain came from a study of blood T cell repertoires in COVID-19. Overall study context: Sites across the United States, Italy and Spain contributed samples from acute and convalescent COVID-19. The analysed material was cDNA or gDNA that came from T cells, B-cell-depleted T cells, or PBMCs.

CDR3 length equals 16 residues. V lost 5 bases and J lost 1; bases outside the gene matches: 6. CDR1 is LNHDA and CDR2 is SQIVND in the germline V gene (reference sequence). Original methodology: The assay estimated nucleated cells by amplifying reference gene primers. Assay used: immunoSEQ multiplex PCR; TCRdb lists only in-frame clones, some missing. V and J calls and clone size are those listed in that table; D and trimming were worked out from the DNA. Altogether some 100,000 clones are present, around 88% being singletons, with the ten largest covering around 1.9%. Those enrolled in Seattle joined during active infection and were followed longitudinally afterward.

The sample was peripheral blood. V usage is TRBV19 and J usage is TRBJ1-4; 8 nucleotides match TRBD1. The clonotype comes from a man aged 45-65 years with COVID-19, enrolled during active disease. The CDR3 loop reads CASSSDRGKTNEKLFF. The DNA of the CDR3 is TGTGCCAGTAGTTCCGACAGGGGAAAAACTAATGAAAAACTGTTTTTT.